This section outlines one T cell receptor (beta chain) sequence together with its context. These data originate in a study of blood T cell repertoires in COVID-19. Participants were aged about 18 to 95 years, lived in roughly 23 US areas, and enrolled virtually. As handled by the study authors: Estimated nucleated cell counts came from reference gene primer amplification. The table came from immunoSEQ multiplex PCR; TCRdb's copy has only in-frame clones and leaves some out. V and J calls and clone size come straight from that table; D and trimming were deduced from the DNA. The sample has about 290,000 clones; approximately 88% are singletons. The CDR3 is made up of 17 amino acids. Germline CDR1 and CDR2: LNHDA and SQIVND (reference sequence). V was clipped by 6 bases and J by 0 bases, with 18 bases between them.

Input material: PBMCs or T cells enriched from blood (not recorded which). The source of this sequence is a woman in her 40s who had recovered from COVID-19. This sequence joins TRBV19 and TRBJ1-3; D is undetermined. In DNA, the CDR3 is TGTGCCAGTAGAAAAGCCGAACAGTTTATCTCTGGAAACACCATATATTTT. This gives the protein CASRKAEQFISGNTIYF.